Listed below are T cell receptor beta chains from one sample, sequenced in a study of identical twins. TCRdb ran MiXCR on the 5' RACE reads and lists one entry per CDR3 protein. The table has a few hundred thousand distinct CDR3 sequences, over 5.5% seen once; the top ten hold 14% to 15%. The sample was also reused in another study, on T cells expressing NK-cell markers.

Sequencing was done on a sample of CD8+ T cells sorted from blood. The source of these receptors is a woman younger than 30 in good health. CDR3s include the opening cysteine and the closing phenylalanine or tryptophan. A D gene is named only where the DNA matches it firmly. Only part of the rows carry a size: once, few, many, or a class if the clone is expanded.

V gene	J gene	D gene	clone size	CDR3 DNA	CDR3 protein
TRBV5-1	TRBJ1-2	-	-	TGCGCCAGCAGCTTCCTTGATGGGGATGGCTACACCTTC	CASSFLDGDGYTF
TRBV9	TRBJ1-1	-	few	TGTGCCAGCAGCGGTGCATCGGGAGCTTTCTTT	CASSGASGAFF
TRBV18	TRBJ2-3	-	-	TGTGCCAGCTCACCTGCCGAACTTCAGGGGGGCTTTGCAGATACGCAGTATTTT	CASSPAELQGGFADTQYF
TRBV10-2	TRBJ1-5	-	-	TGCGCCAGCAGTGCATACAGAGTGGGTCAGCCCCAGCATTTT	CASSAYRVGQPQHF
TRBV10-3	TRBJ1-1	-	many	TGTGCCATCAGTGAGGGGGGGAGCGGTGAAGCTTTCTTT	CAISEGGSGEAFF
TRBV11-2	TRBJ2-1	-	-	TGTGCCAGCAGCTTAGACCGACCTCCGGGGAATGAGCAGTTCTTC	CASSLDRPPGNEQFF
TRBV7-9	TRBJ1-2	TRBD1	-	TGTGCCAGCAGCGTCCGGGACAGCCGCTACACCTTC	CASSVRDSRYTF
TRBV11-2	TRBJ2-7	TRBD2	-	TGTGCCAGCAGCTTAGCCCAGCGGGGGGGGTACGAGCAGTACTTC	CASSLAQRGGYEQYF
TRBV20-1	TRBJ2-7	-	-	TGCAGTGGCCGTAAGTCCCAGGATTCCTACGAGCAGTACTTC	CSGRKSQDSYEQYF
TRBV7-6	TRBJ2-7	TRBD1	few	TGTGCCAGCAGTCCATACCGGGGACAGGCCTCACGGGAGCAGTACTTC	CASSPYRGQASREQYF
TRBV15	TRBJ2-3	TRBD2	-	TGTGCCACCAGCAGTGCTAGCGGGGGCTCAGATACGCAGTATTTT	CATSSASGGSDTQYF
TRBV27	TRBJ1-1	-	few	TGTGCCAGCAGTTTTAGCATGAACACTGAAGCTTTCTTT	CASSFSMNTEAFF
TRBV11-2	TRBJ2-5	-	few	TGTGCCAGCAGCTGGGCCCGTGAGACCCAGTACTTC	CASSWARETQYF
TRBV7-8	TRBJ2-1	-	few	TGTGCCAGCAGCCTCAGTGGGGGCCCCTACAATGAGCAGTTCTTC	CASSLSGGPYNEQFF
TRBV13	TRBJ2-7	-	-	TGTGCCAGCAGCCCCCCCTCGGGGAGGTACGAGCAGTACTTC	CASSPPSGRYEQYF
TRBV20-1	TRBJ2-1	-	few	TGCAGTGCTGGAGACGGTTACAATGAGCAGTTCTTC	CSAGDGYNEQFF
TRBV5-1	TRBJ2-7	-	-	TGCGCCAGCAGCTTAGTGACGGGGCCCGGATACGAGCAGTACTTC	CASSLVTGPGYEQYF
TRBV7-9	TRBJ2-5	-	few	TGTGCCAGCAGCTTAGAACCACTAGAGAGCCAGTACTTC	CASSLEPLESQYF
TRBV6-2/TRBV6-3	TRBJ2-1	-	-	TGTGCCAGCAGTTATCCTCGTGGAGTAGCGAGATATGAGCAGTTCTTC	CASSYPRGVARYEQFF
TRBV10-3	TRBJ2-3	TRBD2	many	TGTGCCATCAGTGAGTTACAGGCCGCGGGAGGAGATACGCAGTATTTT	CAISELQAAGGDTQYF
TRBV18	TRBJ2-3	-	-	TGTGCCAGCTCATCTCCAGCGATGCGAGATACGCAGTATTTT	CASSSPAMRDTQYF
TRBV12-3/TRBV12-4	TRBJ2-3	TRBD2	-	TGTGCCAGCAGTCGACTAGCGGGGGGCCTGGCGAATGATACGCAGTATTTT	CASSRLAGGLANDTQYF
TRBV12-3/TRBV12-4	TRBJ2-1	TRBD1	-	TGTGCCAGCAGTTTGGGGACAGGTTCCCTTAGCGCCTACAATGAGCAGTTCTTC	CASSLGTGSLSAYNEQFF
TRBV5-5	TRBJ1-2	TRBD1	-	TGTGCCAGCAGCTTGGCCCCGACAGGGAGCAGCGGCTACACCTTC	CASSLAPTGSSGYTF
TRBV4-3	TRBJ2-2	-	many	TGCGCCAGCAGCCAAGCCCGAGGGCCCTCCTGGGAGCTGTTTTTT	CASSQARGPSWELFF
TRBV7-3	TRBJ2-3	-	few	TGTGCCAGCAGCTTTGGGGGGGGCCAAACAGATACGCAGTATTTT	CASSFGGGQTDTQYF
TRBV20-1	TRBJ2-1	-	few	TGCTGTGCTACCCTCGTAGCGGATGTGTACAATGAGCAGTTCTTC	CCATLVADVYNEQFF
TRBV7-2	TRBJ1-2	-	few	TGTGCCAGCAGCTTTTTGTTACAGACTTACACCTTC	CASSFLLQTYTF
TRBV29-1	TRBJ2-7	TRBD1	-	TGCAGCGTTGAAGAATTAAGGGACAGGGGGATCTATTTCTACGAGCAGTACTTC	CSVEELRDRGIYFYEQYF
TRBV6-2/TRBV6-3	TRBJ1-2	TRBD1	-	TGTGCCAGCAGTTACGGACAGGGGAACGGCTACACCTTC	CASSYGQGNGYTF
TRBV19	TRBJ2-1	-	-	TGTGCCAGTAGTACGGGGGCTAGCGGTCAGTTACCCTACAATGAGCAGTTCTTC	CASSTGASGQLPYNEQFF
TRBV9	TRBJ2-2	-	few	TGTGCCAGCAGCGAGCACGGGGAGCGATTCGGGGAGCTGTTTTTT	CASSEHGERFGELFF
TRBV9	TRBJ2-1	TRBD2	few	TGTGCCAGCAGCGCGCCGGGGGGACTAGCGTACAATGAGCAGTTCTTC	CASSAPGGLAYNEQFF
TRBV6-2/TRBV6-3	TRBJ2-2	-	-	TGTGCCAGCGGAAGATATAACACCGGGGAGCTGTTTTTT	CASGRYNTGELFF
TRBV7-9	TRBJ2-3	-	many	TGTGCCAGCAGCTTAGGGGAGCGGTACACAGATACGCAGTATTTT	CASSLGERYTDTQYF
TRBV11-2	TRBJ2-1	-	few	TGTGCCAGCAGCTTATTCCCCGGTAGCGACAATGAGCAGTTCTTC	CASSLFPGSDNEQFF
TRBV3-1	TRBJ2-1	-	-	TGTGCCAGCAGCCCCCAGGTTTACAATGAGCAGTTCTTC	CASSPQVYNEQFF
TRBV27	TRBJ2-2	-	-	TGTGCCAGCAGTTTCGGGCCTAGATATACCGGGGAGCTGTTTTTT	CASSFGPRYTGELFF
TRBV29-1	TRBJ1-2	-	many	TGCAGCGTTGAAGAGGCTAACACCTCTGGCTACACCTTC	CSVEEANTSGYTF
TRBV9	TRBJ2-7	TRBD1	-	TGTGCCAGCAGCGTCGGACAGGGCGCCTTCGAGCAGTACTTC	CASSVGQGAFEQYF
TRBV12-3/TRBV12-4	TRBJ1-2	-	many	TGTGCCAGCAGTTTGGGGCAAATGCTCGCCGTCTTCTTC	CASSLGQMLAVFF
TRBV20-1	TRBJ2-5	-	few	TGCAGTGCTAGAGGGTGGGGTAACCAAGAGACCCAGTACTTC	CSARGWGNQETQYF
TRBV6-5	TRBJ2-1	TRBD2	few	TGTGCCAGCAGTTCACGAATGCTAGCGGGGGGGCCGGGCGATGAGCAGTTCTTC	CASSSRMLAGGPGDEQFF
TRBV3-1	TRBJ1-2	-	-	TGTGCCAGCAGCCAAGTACGGGGGGACGGCTACACCTTC	CASSQVRGDGYTF
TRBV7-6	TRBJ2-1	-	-	TGTGCCAGCAGCACCCCCGACCAGCCCTACAATGAGCAGTTCTTC	CASSTPDQPYNEQFF
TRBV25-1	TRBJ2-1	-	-	TGTGCCAGCAGTGGTGGGGACACCCTAAGAAAGGAGCAGTTCTTC	CASSGGDTLRKEQFF
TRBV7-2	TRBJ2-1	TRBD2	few	TGTGCCAGCAGCCCATTTAGCGGGTCCTACAATGAGCAGTTCTTC	CASSPFSGSYNEQFF
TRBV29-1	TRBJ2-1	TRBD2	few	TGCAGCGTGGGGGGGGGTGTTATTAGATACAATGAGCAGTTCTTC	CSVGGGVIRYNEQFF
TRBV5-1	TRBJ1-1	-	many	TGCGCCAGCAGCTTGGCGGCAGTCTTTGAAGCTTTCTTT	CASSLAAVFEAFF
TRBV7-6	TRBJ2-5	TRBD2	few	TGTGCCAGCAGCTTAAGCGGGGGGGCAGGGGAGACCCAGTACTTC	CASSLSGGAGETQYF
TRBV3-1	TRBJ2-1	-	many	TGTGCCAGCAGCCAAGTACCCCGCTCCTACAATGAGCAGTTCTTC	CASSQVPRSYNEQFF
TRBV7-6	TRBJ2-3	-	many	TGTGCCAGCAGCGCAGAGGCGAACGGAGAGAGGGCAGATACGCAGTATTTT	CASSAEANGERADTQYF
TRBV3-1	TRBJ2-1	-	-	TGTGCCAGCAGCCAACAGGTCCCGTGGGGGCCTGGTAGTGAGCAGTTCTTC	CASSQQVPWGPGSEQFF
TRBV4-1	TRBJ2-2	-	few	TGCGCCAGCAGCCAAGTTTCAACAGGGGAGGTCGGGGAGCTGTTTTTT	CASSQVSTGEVGELFF
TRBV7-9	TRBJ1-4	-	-	TGTGCCAGCAGCATCGATCCTAATGAAAAACTGTTTTTT	CASSIDPNEKLFF
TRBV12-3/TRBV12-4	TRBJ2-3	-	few	TGTGCCAGCATCATGGGCGGGAGCACAGATACGCAGTATTTT	CASIMGGSTDTQYF
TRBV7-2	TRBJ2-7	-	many	TGTGCCACCATGGTAGCCTACGAGCAGTACTTC	CATMVAYEQYF
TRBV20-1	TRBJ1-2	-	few	TGCAGTGCTAGGGTGGTCGGCGCTAACTATGGCTACACCTTC	CSARVVGANYGYTF
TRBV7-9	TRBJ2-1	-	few	TGTGCCAGCAGCTTGCTTCGAAACAATGAGCAGTTCTTC	CASSLLRNNEQFF